A selection of T cell receptor beta chains follows, all from one sample in a study of T cell responses to AZD1222 COVID-19 vaccine. Clones were sequenced by immunoSEQ multiplex PCR, and TCRdb holds only the in-frame ones, with some missing. The sample contains some 110,000 clones, 75% to 90% of which appear only once. The sample here was peripheral blood, taken 28 days after the second AZD1222 dose. Source of these receptors: an adult who received the AZD1222 COVID-19 vaccine. CDR3s include the opening cysteine and the closing phenylalanine or tryptophan. A D gene is named only where the DNA matches it firmly. A row's size may be missing; if present it is once, few, many or a size class.

j_call,d_call,v_call,clone_size,cdr3_nt,cdr3_aa
TRBJ2-3,-,TRBV7-3,-,TGTGCCAGCAGCTTAAGTCCGGGGGTAACAGATACGCAGTATTTT,CASSLSPGVTDTQYF
TRBJ2-2,-,TRBV11-2,-,TGTGCCAGCAGCTTATCTACTGTAGTAGGGGAGCTGTTTTTT,CASSLSTVVGELFF
TRBJ1-5,TRBD1,TRBV5-8,-,TGTGCCAGCAGCTTGGAGGGGGCAGGGGTGGGCAATCAGCCCCAGCATTTT,CASSLEGAGVGNQPQHF
TRBJ2-5,TRBD2,TRBV3-1/TRBV3-2,-,TGTGCCAGCAGCCAAGGCAGCGGGGGGTCCAAAGAGACCCAGTACTTC,CASSQGSGGSKETQYF
TRBJ2-5,TRBD2,TRBV9,-,TGTGCCAGCAGCCCTACAGGACTAGCGGGGGGGCTAGAGACCCAGTACTTC,CASSPTGLAGGLETQYF
TRBJ2-3,-,TRBV24-1,-,TGTGCCACCAGTGATCTACCCGGGACATCAAAGCACACAGATACGCAGTATTTT,CATSDLPGTSKHTDTQYF
TRBJ2-2,TRBD1,TRBV9,once,TGTGCCAGCAGCGTAGCTACCGGGACAGTTAAGGGCGGGGAGCTGTTTTTT,CASSVATGTVKGGELFF
TRBJ1-5,-,TRBV6-1,once,TGTGCCAGCAGTGAAGCGGGGGGTGGGTATCCCCAGCATTTT,CASSEAGGGYPQHF
TRBJ1-6,-,TRBV30,-,TGTGCCTGGAGTGACAGGAATTCACCCCTCCACTTT,CAWSDRNSPLHF
TRBJ1-5,-,TRBV9,once,TGTGCCAGCAGCGTAGAGGCCGTCCGTCCCCAGCATTTT,CASSVEAVRPQHF
TRBJ2-7,-,TRBV3-1/TRBV3-2,-,TGTGCCAGCAGCCAAGAGAAGGGGATGGGGACCCAGAGGAACGAGCAGTACTTC,CASSQEKGMGTQRNEQYF
TRBJ2-3,TRBD2,TRBV14,-,TGTGCCAGCAGCCAAAGCCTAGCGGGGGGGCCGGATACGCAGTATTTT,CASSQSLAGGPDTQYF
TRBJ1-1,TRBD1,TRBV5-1,-,TGCGCCAGCAGCCTCTCGACAGGGCTGGACACTGAAGCTTTCTTT,CASSLSTGLDTEAFF
TRBJ2-5,-,TRBV7-2,-,TGTGCCAGCAGCTCCGCCGGACGGATTCAAGAGACCCAGTACTTC,CASSSAGRIQETQYF
TRBJ2-7,-,TRBV27,-,TGTGCCAGCAGGGTTCGAGACAAGTCCTACGAGCAGTACTTC,CASRVRDKSYEQYF
TRBJ2-1,TRBD1,TRBV12-5,once,TGTGCTAGTGGTTTGGCCGACAGGGCTGGCAATGAGCAGTTCTTC,CASGLADRAGNEQFF
TRBJ1-3,-,TRBV7-2,-,TGTGCCAGCAGCTTAGTGGGGGGAAACACCATATATTTT,CASSLVGGNTIYF
TRBJ1-2,TRBD1,TRBV24-1,-,TGTGCCACCAGTGGGGACGAGGGGGCTTATGGCTACACCTTC,CATSGDEGAYGYTF
TRBJ2-7,TRBD2,TRBV19,-,TGTGCCAGTAGGCTCGGGACTAGTCCTAGCTACGAGCAGTACTTC,CASRLGTSPSYEQYF
TRBJ1-1,-,TRBV2,-,TGTGCCAGCGGAGGTTCGAACACTGAAGCTTTCTTT,CASGGSNTEAFF
TRBJ2-3,-,TRBV7-9,-,TGTGCCAGCAGCATTTCGGGGGCCAGCACAGATACGCAGTATTTT,CASSISGASTDTQYF
TRBJ1-1,-,TRBV6-5,-,TGTGCCAGCAAGAACTGGGACACTGAAGCTTTCTTT,CASKNWDTEAFF
TRBJ1-5,TRBD1,TRBV6-1,-,TGTGCCAGCAGTGGGGTCCCCGGACAGGGGATTTGGGGCAATCAGCCCCAGCATTTT,CASSGVPGQGIWGNQPQHF
TRBJ1-3,TRBD1,TRBV30,-,TGTGCCTGGGGGGATGGGACAGCTGGAAACACCATATATTTT,CAWGDGTAGNTIYF
TRBJ1-6,-,TRBV3-1/TRBV3-2,-,TGTGCCAGCAGCCAAGAGTCAGGGTTCTATAATTCACCCCTCCACTTT,CASSQESGFYNSPLHF
TRBJ2-5,-,TRBV7-2,-,TGTGCCAGCAGCCTAACTCCAGCCCGACTATCGGGAGAGACCCAGTACTTC,CASSLTPARLSGETQYF
TRBJ2-7,TRBD1,TRBV5-1,-,TGCGCCAGCAGCTTAGGGACAGGGGGCTCGTCCGAGCAGTACTTC,CASSLGTGGSSEQYF
TRBJ1-2,TRBD1,TRBV27,-,TGTGCCAGCAGTCCACGACAGGGGGCGGTACGTGGCTACACCTTC,CASSPRQGAVRGYTF
TRBJ1-4,TRBD1,TRBV5-1,-,TGCGCCAGCAGCTCAGGGGGCTCGGAAGAAAAACTGTTTTTT,CASSSGGSEEKLFF
TRBJ2-5,TRBD1,TRBV5-4,-,TGTGCCAGCAGCTCCGACAGGGCCCCCGGGAAGGCCCAGTACTTC,CASSSDRAPGKAQYF
TRBJ2-2,-,TRBV6-5,-,TGTGCCAGCCTTGCGGGCCCGAACACCGGGGAGCTGTTTTTT,CASLAGPNTGELFF
TRBJ1-2,TRBD1,TRBV27,once,TGTGCCAGCAGTTGGGACAGCCCTCCGAGCTATGGCTACACCTTC,CASSWDSPPSYGYTF
TRBJ2-3,-,TRBV2,-,TGTGCCAGCATTAAGCAGGGTCCCTCAGATACGCAGTATTTT,CASIKQGPSDTQYF
TRBJ1-6,TRBD1,TRBV9,-,TGTGCCAGCAGCGCGCCACGGACAGGGCGCTATAATTCACCCCTCCACTTT,CASSAPRTGRYNSPLHF
TRBJ2-7,-,TRBV5-1,-,TGCGCCAGCAGCCCTATTGTGCCTTTTGCGCGGCTCGCCGGGGGGCCCTACGAGCAGTACTTC,CASSPIVPFARLAGGPYEQYF
TRBJ1-5,TRBD1,TRBV19,-,TGTGCCAGTAGTGCCCCGGGACAGGGATTAAATCAGCCCCAGCATTTT,CASSAPGQGLNQPQHF
TRBJ1-5,-,TRBV7-9,-,TGTGCCAGCAGCCCCGCCGGGACCTCTAGCAATCAGCCCCAGCATTTT,CASSPAGTSSNQPQHF
TRBJ1-4,TRBD1,TRBV5-1,-,TGCGCCAGCTCCCGCGGACAGGGAGATGAAAAACTGTTTTTT,CASSRGQGDEKLFF
TRBJ2-7,TRBD1,TRBV7-2,-,TGTGCCAGCAGCTCCTACGCACAGGGGGCGAACTACGAGCAGTACTTC,CASSSYAQGANYEQYF
TRBJ2-1,TRBD1,TRBV4-2,-,TGTGCCAGCAGCCAAGAGGGGACAGGGAATACTTACCACAATGAGCAGTTCTTC,CASSQEGTGNTYHNEQFF
TRBJ2-1,TRBD2,TRBV4-3,-,TGCGCCAGCAGCCGAGAGCGGGGGGGCCTCGGCGAGCAGTTCTTC,CASSRERGGLGEQFF
TRBJ1-2,-,TRBV28,-,TGTGCCAGCAGTTCAGGGAACTATGGCTACACCTTC,CASSSGNYGYTF
TRBJ2-1,TRBD2,TRBV7-6,-,TGTGCCAGCAGCGTACTAGCGGGGGGGGACAATTACAATGAGCAGTTCTTC,CASSVLAGGDNYNEQFF
TRBJ2-1,TRBD2,TRBV6-5,few,TGTGCCAGCTATGGCGGGGGGGCATTGGGCAATGAGCAGTTCTTC,CASYGGGALGNEQFF
TRBJ1-6,-,TRBV11-3,-,TGTGCCAGCAGCTTGGCGGTCCTCTTAGGGCCGATTAATTCACCCCTCCACTTT,CASSLAVLLGPINSPLHF
TRBJ2-1,-,TRBV5-4,-,TGTGCCAGCAGCCCCGTAGGCAGAAATGAGCAGTTCTTC,CASSPVGRNEQFF
TRBJ1-6,-,TRBV28,-,TGTGCCAGCAGCAACCGCGTCGGGGGGTTGTGGGATTCACCCCTCCACTTT,CASSNRVGGLWDSPLHF
TRBJ2-7,TRBD1,TRBV5-1,once,TGCGCCAGCAGCACCCTGGACAGGGGGGTCGACGAGCAGTACTTC,CASSTLDRGVDEQYF
TRBJ2-1,-,TRBV5-4,-,TGTGCCAGCAGCTTGGATGCCCAGGGCGGTGAGCAGTTCTTC,CASSLDAQGGEQFF
TRBJ2-5,-,TRBV7-2,-,TGTGCCAGCAGTGAAAGACAGTACCAAGAGACCCAGTACTTC,CASSERQYQETQYF
TRBJ1-6,-,TRBV7-2,-,TGTGCCAGCAGTTGGGACAACTCCTATAATTCACCCCTCCACTTT,CASSWDNSYNSPLHF
TRBJ1-2,TRBD1,TRBV4-1,-,TGCGCCAGCAGCCAGGCAGGACAGGGGAGGACTGGCTACACCTTC,CASSQAGQGRTGYTF
TRBJ2-1,TRBD1,TRBV6-5,-,TGTGCCAGCAGTCCCTGGAGACAGGGAAGCGATGAGCAGTTCTTC,CASSPWRQGSDEQFF
TRBJ1-5,-,TRBV5-1,-,TGCGCCAGCAGCTTGGAGGGGGGGGCTCAGCCCCAGCATTTT,CASSLEGGAQPQHF
TRBJ1-3,-,TRBV5-1,-,TGCGCCAGCAGCTTAAGTGGTCCTACTGGAAACACCATATATTTT,CASSLSGPTGNTIYF
TRBJ1-3,TRBD1,TRBV18,-,TGTGCCAGCTCACCCGCGGGGACAGCCGGGGGTCGAAACACCATATATTTT,CASSPAGTAGGRNTIYF
TRBJ1-5,-,TRBV14,-,TGTGCCAGCAGCCAAGGCGGGGGAGATCAGCCCCAGCATTTT,CASSQGGGDQPQHF